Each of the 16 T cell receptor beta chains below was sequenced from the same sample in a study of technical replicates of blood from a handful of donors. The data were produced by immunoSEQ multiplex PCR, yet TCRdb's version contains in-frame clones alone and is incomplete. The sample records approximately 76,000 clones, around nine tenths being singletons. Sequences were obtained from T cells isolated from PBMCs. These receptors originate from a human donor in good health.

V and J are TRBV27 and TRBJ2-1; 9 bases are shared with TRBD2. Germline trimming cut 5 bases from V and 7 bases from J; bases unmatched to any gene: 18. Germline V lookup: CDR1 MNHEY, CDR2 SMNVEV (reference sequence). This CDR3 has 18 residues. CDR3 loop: CASSRLPSGTIPGNEQFF. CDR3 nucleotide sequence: TGTGCCAGCAGTAGGTTGCCTAGCGGGACCATCCCAGGAAATGAGCAGTTCTTC.

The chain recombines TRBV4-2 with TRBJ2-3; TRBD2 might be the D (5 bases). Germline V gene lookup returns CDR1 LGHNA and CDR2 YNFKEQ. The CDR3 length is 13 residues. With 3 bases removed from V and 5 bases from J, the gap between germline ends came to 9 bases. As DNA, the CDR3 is TGTGCCAGCAGCCAGACCAGCGGAGATACGCAGTATTTT. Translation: CASSQTSGDTQYF.

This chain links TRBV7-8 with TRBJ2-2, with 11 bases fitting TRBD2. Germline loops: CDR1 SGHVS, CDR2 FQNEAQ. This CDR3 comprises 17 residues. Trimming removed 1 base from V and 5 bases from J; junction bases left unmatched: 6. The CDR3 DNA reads TGTGCCAGCAGCTTAGGAGTTAGCGGGAGGGGTACCGGGGAGCTGTTTTTT. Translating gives CASSLGVSGRGTGELFF.

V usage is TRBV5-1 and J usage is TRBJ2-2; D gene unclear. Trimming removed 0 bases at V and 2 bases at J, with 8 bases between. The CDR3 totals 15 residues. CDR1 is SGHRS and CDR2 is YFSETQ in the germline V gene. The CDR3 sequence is CASSLAGPNTGELFF. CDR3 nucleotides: TGCGCCAGCAGCTTGGCGGGTCCTAACACCGGGGAGCTGTTTTTT.

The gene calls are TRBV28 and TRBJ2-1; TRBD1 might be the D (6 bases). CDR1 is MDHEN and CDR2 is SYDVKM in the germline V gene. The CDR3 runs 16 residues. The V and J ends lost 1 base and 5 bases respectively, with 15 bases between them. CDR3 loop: CASSLYGTWGDNEQFF. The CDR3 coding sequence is TGTGCCAGCAGTTTATATGGGACATGGGGAGACAATGAGCAGTTCTTC.

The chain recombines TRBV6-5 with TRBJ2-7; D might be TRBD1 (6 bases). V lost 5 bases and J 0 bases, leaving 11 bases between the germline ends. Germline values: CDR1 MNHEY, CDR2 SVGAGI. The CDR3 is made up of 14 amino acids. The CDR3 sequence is CASSLRDISYEQYF. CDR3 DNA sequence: TGTGCCAGCAGTCTCCGGGACATCTCCTACGAGCAGTACTTC.

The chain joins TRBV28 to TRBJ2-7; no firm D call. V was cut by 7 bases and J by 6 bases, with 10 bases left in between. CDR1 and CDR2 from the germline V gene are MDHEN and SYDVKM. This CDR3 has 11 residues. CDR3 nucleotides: TGTGCCAGCACCTGGGCGCGCGAGCAGTACTTC. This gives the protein CASTWAREQYF.

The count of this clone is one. The CDR3 is CASSPPQRGGLYGYTF. The CDR3 region has the DNA TGTGCCAGCTCACCACCTCAACGGGGAGGACTCTATGGCTACACCTTC. The chain links TRBV18 to TRBJ1-2, with D unclear. Trimming stripped 0 bases from V and 4 bases from J, with 15 bases between. CDR1 is KGHSH and CDR2 is LQKENI in the germline V gene. The CDR3 is made up of 16 amino acids.

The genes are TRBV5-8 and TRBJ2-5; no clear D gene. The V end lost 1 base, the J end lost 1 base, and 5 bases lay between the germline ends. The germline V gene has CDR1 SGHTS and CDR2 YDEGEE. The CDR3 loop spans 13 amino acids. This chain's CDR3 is CASSLSSQETQYF. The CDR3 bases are TGTGCCAGCAGCTTGAGTAGCCAAGAGACCCAGTACTTC.

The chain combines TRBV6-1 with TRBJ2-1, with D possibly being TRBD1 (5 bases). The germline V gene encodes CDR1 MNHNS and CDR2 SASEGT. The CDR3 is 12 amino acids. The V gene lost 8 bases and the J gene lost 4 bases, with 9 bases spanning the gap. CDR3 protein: CASSQGYNEQFF. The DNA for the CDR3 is TGTGCCAGCTCGCAGGGATACAATGAGCAGTTCTTC.

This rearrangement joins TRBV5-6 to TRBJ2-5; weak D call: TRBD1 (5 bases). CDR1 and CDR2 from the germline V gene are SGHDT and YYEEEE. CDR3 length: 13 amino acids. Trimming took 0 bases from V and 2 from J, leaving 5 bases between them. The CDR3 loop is CASSLDRQETQYF. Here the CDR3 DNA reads TGTGCCAGCAGCTTGGACAGGCAAGAGACCCAGTACTTC.

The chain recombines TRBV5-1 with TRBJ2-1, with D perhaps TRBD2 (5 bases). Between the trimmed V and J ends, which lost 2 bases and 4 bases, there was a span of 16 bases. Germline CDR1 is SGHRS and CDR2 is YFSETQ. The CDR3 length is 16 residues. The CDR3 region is CASSLDTLRRYNEQFF. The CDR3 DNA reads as TGCGCCAGCAGCTTAGACACCCTTAGGAGGTACAATGAGCAGTTCTTC.

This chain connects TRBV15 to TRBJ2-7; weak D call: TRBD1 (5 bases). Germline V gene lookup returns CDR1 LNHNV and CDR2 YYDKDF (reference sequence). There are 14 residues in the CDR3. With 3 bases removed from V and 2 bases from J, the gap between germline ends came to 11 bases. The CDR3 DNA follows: TGTGCCACCAGCAGTAGAACAGGACCCTACGAGCAGTACTTC. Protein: CATSSRTGPYEQYF. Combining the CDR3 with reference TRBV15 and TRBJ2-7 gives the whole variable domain DAMVIQNPRYQVTQFGKPVTLSCSQTLNHNVMYWYQQKSSQAPKLLFHYYDKDFNNEADTPDNFQSRRPNTSFCFLDIRSPGLGDTAMYLCATSSRTGPYEQYFGPGTRLTVT.

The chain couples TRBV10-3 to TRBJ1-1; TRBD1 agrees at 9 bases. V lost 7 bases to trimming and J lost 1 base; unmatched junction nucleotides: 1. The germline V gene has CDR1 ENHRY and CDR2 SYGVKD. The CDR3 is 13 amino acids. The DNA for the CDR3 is TGTGCCATCATGGGACAGGGGAACACTGAAGCTTTCTTT. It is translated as CAIMGQGNTEAFF.

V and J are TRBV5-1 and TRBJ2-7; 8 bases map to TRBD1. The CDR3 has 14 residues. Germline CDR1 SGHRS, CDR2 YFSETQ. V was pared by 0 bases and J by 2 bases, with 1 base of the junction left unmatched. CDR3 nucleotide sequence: TGCGCCAGCAGCTTGGGGGGACAGGCCTACGAGCAGTACTTC. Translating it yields CASSLGGQAYEQYF.

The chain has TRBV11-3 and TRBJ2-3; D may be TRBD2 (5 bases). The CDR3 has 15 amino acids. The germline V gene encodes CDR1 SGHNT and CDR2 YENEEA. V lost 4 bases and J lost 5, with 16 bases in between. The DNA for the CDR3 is TGTGCCAGCAGCTCACACGGGAACGCAGGAGATACGCAGTATTTT. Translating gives CASSSHGNAGDTQYF.